Below, 32 T cell receptor beta chains from the same sample are listed, as sequenced in a study of T cells in Graves' hyperthyroidism and ophthalmopathy. The source material, RNA transcripts, was used to amplify TCR beta CDR3 regions. The TCR CDR3 was amplified in a first-round RT-PCR using the HTBI primer set. TCRdb reprocessed the multiplex PCR reads via MiXCR and lists one record per CDR3 protein. This table has about 380,000 distinct CDR3 sequences, roughly 14% appearing once. The sequenced sample was blood. All receptors come from a man aged 25 to 45 with Graves' hyperthyroidism that later progressed to Graves' ophthalmopathy.

This rearrangement joins TRBV5-4 to TRBJ2-3, with D possibly TRBD2 on 5 matching bases. The germline V gene has CDR1 SGHNT and CDR2 YYREEE (reference sequence). With 4 bases removed from V and 4 bases from J, the gap between germline ends came to 13 bases. The CDR3 runs 14 residues. The CDR3: CASSPSKRPDTQYF. For the CDR3, the DNA is TGTGCCAGCAGCCCAAGCAAGCGGCCAGATACGCAGTATTTT.

In this sample, this clonotype turned up many times. The V gene is TRBV28, the J gene TRBJ2-1; TRBD1 might be the D (5 bases). This CDR3 contains 14 residues. Trimming cost V 2 bases and J 0 bases, with 5 bases left between them. The germline CDR1 and CDR2 sequences are MDHEN and SYDVKM. The DNA of the CDR3 is TGTGCCAGCAGTTTAACAGGCTCCTACAATGAGCAGTTCTTC. Translated, it gives CASSLTGSYNEQFF.

This clonotype came up many times. J is TRBJ2-5 and V is TRBV2; perhaps TRBD2 as D (6 bases). The CDR3 loop spans 13 amino acids. Between the trimmed V and J ends, which lost 7 bases and 4 bases, there was a span of 13 bases. Germline-derived CDR1 and CDR2 are SNHLY and FYNNEI. The CDR3 loop reads CASKRRGRETQYF. DNA for the CDR3: TGTGCCAGCAAACGGCGGGGTAGAGAGACCCAGTACTTC.

This clonotype was found many times. This sequence joins TRBV20-1 and TRBJ1-1; weak D call: TRBD1 (5 bases). Deletions cut 3 bases from V and 6 bases from J, with 8 bases between. Germline V lookup: CDR1 DFQATT, CDR2 SNEGSKA (reference sequence). The CDR3 spans 11 residues. CDR3 sequence reads: CSASRGSEAFF. CDR3 nucleotide sequence: TGCAGTGCTAGTCGGGGGTCTGAAGCTTTCTTT.

This clonotype was recorded many times. The chain combines TRBV7-9 with TRBJ1-2; D call uncertain. V was shortened by 2 bases and J by 4 bases, with 17 bases between the two germline ends. Germline CDR1 and CDR2: SEHNR and FQNEAQ (reference sequence). This CDR3 has 16 residues. CDR3 in DNA: TGTGCCAGCAGCTTAAATTTAGCAGATGTCGCCTATGGCTACACCTTC. It specifies CASSLNLADVAYGYTF.

Concerning this clonotype: A much larger clone sits a single nucleotide away, making a read error possible. The chain is built from TRBV20-1 and TRBJ1-1; D might be TRBD1 (6 bases). Germline lookup yields CDR1 DFQATT and CDR2 SNEGSKA (reference sequence). The CDR3 totals 15 residues. CDR3 residues: CNARIQGRVNTEAFF. CDR3 nucleotides: TGCAATGCTAGAATACAGGGCAGAGTGAACACTGAAGCTTTCTTT.

This clonotype occurred many times. The chain employs TRBV12-3 or TRBV12-4 and TRBJ2-7, with D possibly being TRBD1 (5 bases). V was trimmed by 6 bases and J by 0 bases, leaving 9 bases between them. CDR3 size: 13 residues. The DNA for the CDR3 is TGTGCCAGCAGGGGGCCCAGCTCCTACGAGCAGTACTTC. Protein product: CASRGPSSYEQYF.

J is TRBJ2-7 and V is TRBV20-1; D assignment may be TRBD1 or TRBD2 (6 bases each). There are 13 residues in the CDR3. Germline V lookup: CDR1 DFQATT, CDR2 SNEGSKA (reference sequence). Trimming removed 3 bases at V and 3 bases at J, with 12 bases between. For the CDR3, the DNA is TGCAGTGCTAGCGGTGGAGGGGGCTACGAGCAGTACTTC. It translates to CSASGGGGYEQYF.

There are many counts of this clonotype. This chain joins TRBV25-1 and TRBJ2-3; 14 bases are shared with TRBD2. CDR1 MGHDK and CDR2 SYGVNS come from the germline V gene. Losses at the gene ends were 2 bases for V and 1 base for J; bases not matched to a gene: 5. CDR3 length: 18 residues. The CDR3: CASSERLAGGRGTDTQYF. CDR3 nucleotide sequence: TGTGCCAGCAGTGAAAGACTAGCGGGGGGGCGCGGCACAGATACGCAGTATTTT.

This clonotype occurred many times. This chain connects TRBV14 to TRBJ2-7, with D perhaps matching TRBD2 (5 bases). The CDR3 has 14 residues. The ends were cut back, 3 bases at V and 3 bases at J, with 12 bases in the middle. The V gene's germline CDR1 is SGHDN and CDR2 FVKESK. The CDR3 region is CASSHAGVGYEQYF. Written as DNA, the CDR3 is TGTGCCAGCAGCCACGCCGGGGTAGGCTACGAGCAGTACTTC.

This clonotype was seen only a few times. This chain links TRBV3-1 with TRBJ2-2; D remains unclear. The CDR3 length is 14 residues. V lost 0 bases and J lost 4, with 6 bases in between. Germline values: CDR1 LGHDT, CDR2 YNNKEL (reference sequence). Here the CDR3 DNA reads TGTGCCAGCAGCCAAGATTCGGTCACCGGGGAGCTGTTTTTT. Its protein product is CASSQDSVTGELFF.

The chain employs TRBV6-5 and TRBJ2-3, with unresolved D. V was pared by 1 base and J by 0 bases, with 5 bases between. The CDR3 spans 14 residues. Per germline, CDR1 MNHEY and CDR2 SVGAGI. CDR3 in amino acids: CASSYYLSTDTQYF. CDR3 coding DNA: TGTGCCAGCAGTTACTACTTAAGCACAGATACGCAGTATTTT.

This clonotype has a handful of counts. This sequence joins TRBV6-4 and TRBJ1-2; a weak D match, TRBD1 (5 bases). The CDR3 is 12 residues long. V shed 5 bases and J shed 7 bases, with 11 bases lying between them. Germline V gene data show CDR1 as MRHNA and CDR2 as SNTAGT. DNA for the CDR3: TGTGCCAGCAGTACCCTAGGGGTTGGCTACACCTTC. Translating gives CASSTLGVGYTF.

The rearrangement uses TRBV19 and TRBJ2-3; 7 positions match TRBD1. Germline CDR1 and CDR2: LNHDA and SQIVND (reference sequence). The junction had 8 bases not matched to a gene; V was cut back by 6 bases and J by 2 bases. The length of the CDR3 is 15 residues. The CDR3 sequence: CASSLGTAYTDTQYF. Here the CDR3 DNA reads TGTGCCAGTAGCCTCGGGACAGCGTACACAGATACGCAGTATTTT.

This clonotype came up many times. The chain has TRBV12-3 or TRBV12-4 and TRBJ2-5, with 7 nucleotides matching TRBD1. This CDR3 is built from 13 residues. V lost 4 bases, J lost 2 bases, and 1 base stayed unmatched. The CDR3 nucleotides read TGTGCCAGCAGTTGGGGACAGCAAGAGACCCAGTACTTC. This sequence encodes CASSWGQQETQYF.

Many counts were recorded for this clonotype. The chain recombines TRBV20-1 with TRBJ2-3; D is uncertain. This CDR3 region has 13 residues. Trimming pared 1 base from V and 3 bases from J, leaving 8 bases between. CDR1 and CDR2 from the germline V gene are DFQATT and SNEGSKA (reference sequence). This CDR3 is CSARVSGTDTQYF. In DNA, the CDR3 is TGCAGTGCTAGAGTTTCCGGGACAGATACGCAGTATTTT.

This clonotype came up a few times. This chain joins TRBV5-4 and TRBJ2-7, with a weak D call TRBD1 (6 bases). Looked up from germline, CDR1 is SGHNT and CDR2 is YYREEE (reference sequence). The CDR3 is made up of 13 amino acids. Trimming cost V 5 bases and J 2 bases, with 11 bases left between them. The CDR3 DNA follows: TGTGCCAGCAGAAGACAGGATGCCTACGAGCAGTACTTC. Amino acid sequence: CASRRQDAYEQYF. Complete variable domain (other parts from reference TRBV5-4 and TRBJ2-7): ETGVTQSPTHLIKTRGQQVTLRCSSQSGHNTVSWYQQALGQGPQFIFQYYREEENGRGNFPPRFSGLQFPNYSSELNVNALELDDSALYLCASRRQDAYEQYFGPGTRLTVT.

This clonotype appeared a single time. The chain's CDR3 is CASSDRLAGKQETQYF. CDR3 coding DNA: TGTGCCAGCAGTGACCGGCTAGCGGGAAAACAAGAGACCCAGTACTTC. The V call is TRBV6-4, the J call TRBJ2-5; 9 nucleotides align to TRBD2. V lost 2 bases and J lost 2; bases outside the gene matches: 6. The germline V gene encodes CDR1 MRHNA and CDR2 SNTAGT. The CDR3 extends over 16 amino acids.

V gene TRBV10-2 combines with J gene TRBJ2-1, with 8 bases that match TRBD2. The CDR3 loop spans 14 amino acids. Germline assignment: CDR1 WSHSY and CDR2 SAAADI. After removal of 11 bases from V and 7 bases from J, the junction contained 13 bases not matched to a gene. CDR3 sequence: CAGTPGLVKNEQFF. CDR3 bases: TGCGCCGGCACTCCGGGACTAGTAAAAAATGAGCAGTTCTTC.

V gene TRBV5-5 combines with J gene TRBJ2-7; 9 bases agree with TRBD1. The V gene's germline CDR1 is SGHKS and CDR2 YYEKEE (reference sequence). The J segment lost 3 bases and the V segment lost 3 bases, leaving 10 bases of the junction unmatched. This CDR3 comprises 16 residues. The CDR3 DNA follows: TGTGCCAGCAGCTCTATCTCCGGGACAGGGAACTACGAGCAGTACTTC. Amino acid sequence: CASSSISGTGNYEQYF. Together with reference TRBV5-5 and TRBJ2-7, the CDR3 gives the full variable domain: DAGVTQSPTHLIKTRGQQVTLRCSPISGHKSVSWYQQVLGQGPQFIFQYYEKEERGRGNFPDRFSARQFPNYSSELNVNALLLGDSALYLCASSSISGTGNYEQYFGPGTRLTVT.

Regarding this clonotype: A much more abundant neighbour one base away suggests this may be a read error. V gene TRBV28 combines with J gene TRBJ1-4; possibly TRBD1 for D (6 bases). This CDR3 spans 15 amino acids. The germline V gene encodes CDR1 MDHEN and CDR2 SYDVKM. CDR3 loop: CASSQGGGANEKLLF. The CDR3 DNA reads as TGTGCCAGCAGCCAAGGAGGGGGAGCTAATGAAAAACTGCTTTTT.

This clonotype was found a few times. This chain joins TRBV7-9 and TRBJ1-1, with D possibly matching TRBD1 (5 bases). The germline gives CDR1 SEHNR, CDR2 FQNEAQ (reference sequence). The CDR3 contains 15 residues. Deletions cut 1 base from V and 6 bases from J, with 15 bases between. This CDR3 is CASSLGDLLGSEAFF. As DNA, the CDR3 is TGTGCCAGCAGCTTAGGGGACCTCCTGGGCTCTGAAGCTTTCTTT. The whole variable domain, remainder taken from reference TRBV7-9 and TRBJ1-1, is DTGVSQNPRHKITKRGQNVTFRCDPISEHNRLYWYRQTLGQGPEFLTYFQNEAQLEKSRLLSDRFSAERPKGSFSTLEIQRTEQGDSAMYLCASSLGDLLGSEAFFGQGTRLTVV.

The chain has TRBV19 and TRBJ1-5; D may be TRBD1 (5 bases). Germline CDR1 reads LNHDA; CDR2 reads SQIVND (reference sequence). The CDR3 contains 15 residues. V lost 0 bases to trimming and J lost 4 bases, with 10 bases between them. The CDR3 reads CASSIESGRNQPQHF. DNA of the CDR3: TGTGCCAGTAGTATAGAATCAGGGAGGAATCAGCCCCAGCATTTT.

V and J are TRBV6-1 and TRBJ1-3, with no clear D. Looked up from germline, CDR1 is MNHNS and CDR2 is SASEGT. CDR3 size: 17 residues. Trimming shortened V by 6 bases and J by 0 bases, and 18 bases separated the two germline ends. The CDR3 nucleotides read TGTGCCAGCAGCGCGGGTCTTGTCGGACTCTCTGGAAACACCATATATTTT. This encodes CASSAGLVGLSGNTIYF.

This sequence joins TRBV20-1 and TRBJ1-5; D remains ambiguous. Looked up from germline, CDR1 is DFQATT and CDR2 is SNEGSKA (reference sequence). Trimming cost V 1 base and J 2 bases, with 18 bases left between them. This CDR3 region has 17 residues. DNA for the CDR3: TGCAGTGCTAGAGGGAACCTCCGGGGTTTAGGCAATCAGCCCCAGCATTTT. This encodes CSARGNLRGLGNQPQHF.

This clonotype has at least ten counts. This chain connects TRBV6-1 to TRBJ2-1; 13 bases match TRBD2. Germline lookup yields CDR1 MNHNS and CDR2 SASEGT. J gave up 8 bases and V 6 bases, and 7 bases lay outside the gene matches. The length of the CDR3 is 15 residues. CDR3 sequence: CASSLGLAGVDEQFF. The DNA for the CDR3 is TGTGCCAGCAGCCTAGGACTAGCGGGGGTAGATGAGCAGTTCTTC.

This sequence joins TRBV30 and TRBJ1-2; 8 positions agree with TRBD1. Germline loops: CDR1 GTSNPN, CDR2 SVGIG (reference sequence). The CDR3 has 15 amino acids. V lost 2 bases to trimming and J lost 1 base; unmatched junction nucleotides: 6. CDR3 sequence (DNA): TGTGCCTGGAGTTCGACAGGGGCCCATAACTATGGCTACACCTTC. It yields the protein CAWSSTGAHNYGYTF.

This clonotype has a handful of counts. The V gene is TRBV7-2, the J gene TRBJ1-3; TRBD1 matches at 10 bases. Germline trimming cut 2 bases from V and 2 bases from J; bases unmatched to any gene: 9. The CDR3 has 18 amino acids. The germline gives CDR1 SGHTA, CDR2 FQGNSA. CDR3 sequence: CASSLRGRQGATGNTIYF. The CDR3 nucleotides read TGTGCCAGCAGCTTAAGAGGCCGACAGGGGGCCACTGGAAACACCATATATTTT.

The sample holds a few counts of this clonotype. V and J are TRBV27 and TRBJ2-7; D gene unclear. CDR1 and CDR2 (germline): MNHEY, SMNVEV (reference sequence). This CDR3 has 14 residues. V was pared by 6 bases and J by 3 bases, with 15 bases between. The chain's CDR3 is CASSPGGKGYEQYF. The CDR3 DNA follows: TGTGCCAGCAGCCCTGGCGGCAAGGGCTACGAGCAGTACTTC.

The chain couples TRBV12-3 or TRBV12-4 to TRBJ2-4; the D gene could be TRBD1 or TRBD2 (5 bases each). This CDR3 has 14 amino acids. V was trimmed by 6 bases and J by 1 base, leaving 10 bases between them. The CDR3 DNA sequence: TGTGCCAGCAGGACCGGGACGGCCAAAAACATTCAGTACTTC. It encodes CASRTGTAKNIQYF.

Worth noting for this clonotype: A much larger clone is a single base away; this may be a read error. The rearrangement joins TRBV5-6 to TRBJ1-5, with no clear D. From germline, CDR1 is SGHDT and CDR2 YYEEEE. V was pared by 3 bases and J by 2 bases, with 15 bases between. This CDR3 contains 16 residues. CDR3 DNA: TGTGCCAGCAGCTGGAGCGGGTCGTATGGCAATCAGCCCCAGCATTTT. Its protein product is CASSWSGSYGNQPQHF.

This clonotype was counted a few times. The chain joins TRBV6-1 to TRBJ1-1; D gene unclear. In germline, CDR1 is MNHNS, CDR2 SASEGT. The CDR3 is 13 amino acids. Trimming removed 6 bases at V and 0 bases at J, with 8 bases between. In DNA, the CDR3 is TGTGCCAGCAGACGCAAGGTGAACACTGAAGCTTTCTTT. Translated, it gives CASRRKVNTEAFF.